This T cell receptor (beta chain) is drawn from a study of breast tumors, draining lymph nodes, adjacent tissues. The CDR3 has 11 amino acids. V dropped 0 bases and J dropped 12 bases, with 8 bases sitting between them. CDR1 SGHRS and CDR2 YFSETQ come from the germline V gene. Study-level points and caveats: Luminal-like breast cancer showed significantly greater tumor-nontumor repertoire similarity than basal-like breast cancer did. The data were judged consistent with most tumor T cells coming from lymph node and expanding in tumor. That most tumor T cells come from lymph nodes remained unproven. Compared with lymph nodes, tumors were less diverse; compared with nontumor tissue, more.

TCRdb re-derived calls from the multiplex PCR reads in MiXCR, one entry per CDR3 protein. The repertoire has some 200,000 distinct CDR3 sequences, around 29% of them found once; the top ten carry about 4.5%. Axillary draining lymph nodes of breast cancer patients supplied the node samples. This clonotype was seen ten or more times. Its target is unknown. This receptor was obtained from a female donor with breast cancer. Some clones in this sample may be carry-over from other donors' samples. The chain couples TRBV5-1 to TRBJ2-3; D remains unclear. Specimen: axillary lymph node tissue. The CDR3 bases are TGCGCCAGCAGCTTGGCCGACTTTCAGTATTTT. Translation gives CASSLADFQYF.